The following is a T cell receptor (beta chain) sequence with its context. Its antigen is as yet unknown. Per the germline V gene, CDR1 is MGHDK and CDR2 is SYGVNS. This CDR3 contains 17 residues. V shed 1 base and J 11 bases; nucleotides not matched to a gene: 10. Patients with alopecia areata provided lesional scalp punch biopsies as well as peripheral blood. This specimen comes from a study of CD8+ T cells in alopecia areata. In the study overall: Tofacitinib ran for 6 to 18 months before 6 months off drug.

Once RNA had been extracted, it was reverse transcribed into cDNA to act as the sequencing template. The assay was immunoSEQ multiplex PCR, and TCRdb's table has in-frame clones only and misses some. Of around 200,000 clones listed, around 63% are singletons. Study-level points and caveats: Lesional scalp displayed greater clonality than normal scalp, most notably in alopecia totalis/universalis.

The source was CD4+ T cells sorted from blood, collected at week 0. This chain links TRBV25-1 with TRBJ1-6; 11 bases agree with TRBD1. This TCR derives from a human donor with alopecia areata. CDR3 amino acids: CASSEFQRTGGLAPLHF. The CDR3 nucleotides read TGTGCCAGCAGTGAATTTCAGAGGACAGGGGGCCTTGCACCCCTCCACTTT.